This is a list of T cell receptor beta chains from one sample in a study of T cells after posttransplantation cyclophosphamide. Only in-frame clones appear in the TCRdb table, and some are missing; sequencing was by immunoSEQ multiplex PCR. The sample records about 3,600 clones, just under 70% being singletons. Sequenced input: memory CD8+ T cells sorted from blood. The receptor set was obtained from a man aged 50 or older. The CDR3 runs from the conserved cysteine through the conserved F or W. Fields, in order: CDR3 DNA, CDR3 protein, CDR3 length, D gene, V gene, J gene, clone size. D genes are given only for firm matches. Not every row has a clone size; where given, it reads once, few, many or a size class.

CDR3 DNA: TGTGCCAGCAACCCGGGACACACCTACAATGAGCAGTTCTTC; CDR3 protein: CASNPGHTYNEQFF; CDR3 length: 14; D gene: .; V gene: TRBV27; J gene: TRBJ2-1; clone size: few
CDR3 DNA: TGTGCCAGCAGTTATATCGGCAATGACAAAGAGACCCAGTACTTC; CDR3 protein: CASSYIGNDKETQYF; CDR3 length: 15; D gene: .; V gene: TRBV6-5; J gene: TRBJ2-5; clone size: .
CDR3 DNA: TGTGCCAGCAGTCCCGCGACAGGGGGTTACGAGCAGTACTTC; CDR3 protein: CASSPATGGYEQYF; CDR3 length: 14; D gene: TRBD1; V gene: TRBV2; J gene: TRBJ2-7; clone size: once
CDR3 DNA: TGTGCCAGCAGCGAAGAGTTGACAGCCTATACCTACGAGCAGTACTTC; CDR3 protein: CASSEELTAYTYEQYF; CDR3 length: 16; D gene: .; V gene: TRBV6-1; J gene: TRBJ2-7; clone size: .
CDR3 DNA: TGTGCCAGCAGCGCACTAGCGGGGACCTACGAGCAGTACTTC; CDR3 protein: CASSALAGTYEQYF; CDR3 length: 14; D gene: TRBD2; V gene: TRBV9; J gene: TRBJ2-7; clone size: .
CDR3 DNA: TGTGCCAGCAGCTTAAAACTCCCCGGCGGTGAACCACTTTACAATGAGCAGTTCTTC; CDR3 protein: CASSLKLPGGEPLYNEQFF; CDR3 length: 19; D gene: .; V gene: TRBV7-8; J gene: TRBJ2-1; clone size: .
CDR3 DNA: TGCGCCAGCAGCTATGCGAGCTCCTACAATGAGCAGTTCTTC; CDR3 protein: CASSYASSYNEQFF; CDR3 length: 14; D gene: .; V gene: TRBV5-1; J gene: TRBJ2-1; clone size: .
CDR3 DNA: TGTGCCAGCAGCCGAACTAGCGGGCCCTACAATGAGCAGTTCTTC; CDR3 protein: CASSRTSGPYNEQFF; CDR3 length: 15; D gene: TRBD2; V gene: TRBV6-5; J gene: TRBJ2-1; clone size: .
CDR3 DNA: TGCGCCAGCAGCCAAGATCGTTTGCGGGGGACCTACAATGAGCAGTTCTTC; CDR3 protein: CASSQDRLRGTYNEQFF; CDR3 length: 17; D gene: TRBD2; V gene: TRBV4-3; J gene: TRBJ2-1; clone size: .
CDR3 DNA: TGTGCCAGCAGCGGCCAAGCGGGAGGACTCTACGAGCAGTACTTC; CDR3 protein: CASSGQAGGLYEQYF; CDR3 length: 15; D gene: TRBD2; V gene: TRBV7-9; J gene: TRBJ2-7; clone size: .
CDR3 DNA: TGTGCCAGCTCACCTCAAGATCCTTACGCGGGATTAGATACGCAGTATTTT; CDR3 protein: CASSPQDPYAGLDTQYF; CDR3 length: 17; D gene: .; V gene: TRBV18; J gene: TRBJ2-3; clone size: .
CDR3 DNA: TGTGCCAGCTCGCTCTGGGGGGGTCAAGAGACCCAGTACTTC; CDR3 protein: CASSLWGGQETQYF; CDR3 length: 14; D gene: TRBD2; V gene: TRBV2; J gene: TRBJ2-5; clone size: .
CDR3 DNA: TGTGCCAGCGGCGAGACACTTTCCCCCAATCAGCCCCAGCATTTT; CDR3 protein: CASGETLSPNQPQHF; CDR3 length: 15; D gene: .; V gene: TRBV6-4; J gene: TRBJ1-5; clone size: .
CDR3 DNA: TGTGCCAGCAGTTCTCGGACAGGGGCTTACACTGAAGCTTTCTTT; CDR3 protein: CASSSRTGAYTEAFF; CDR3 length: 15; D gene: TRBD1; V gene: TRBV28; J gene: TRBJ1-1; clone size: .
CDR3 DNA: TGTGCCAGCAGCTTAGTCCGTGGCGGGGGGAACTACGAGCAGTACTTC; CDR3 protein: CASSLVRGGGNYEQYF; CDR3 length: 16; D gene: TRBD2; V gene: TRBV7-8; J gene: TRBJ2-7; clone size: medium-sized
CDR3 DNA: TGTGCCAGCAGTTTATCGCAGTTAGCGTTCTACAATGAGCAGTTCTTC; CDR3 protein: CASSLSQLAFYNEQFF; CDR3 length: 16; D gene: .; V gene: TRBV27; J gene: TRBJ2-1; clone size: .
CDR3 DNA: TGTGCCAGCAGCGCTTGGGAGGGAAACACCATATATTTT; CDR3 protein: CASSAWEGNTIYF; CDR3 length: 13; D gene: .; V gene: TRBV9; J gene: TRBJ1-3; clone size: .
CDR3 DNA: TGTGCCATCAGTGGGACGTCAGGGGCGGGCCTCCCTGGCACAGATACGCAGTATTTT; CDR3 protein: CAISGTSGAGLPGTDTQYF; CDR3 length: 19; D gene: .; V gene: TRBV10-3; J gene: TRBJ2-3; clone size: .
CDR3 DNA: TGTGCCAGCAGCCCCACTAGTTCTTGGAGTCTTGAGCAGTTCTTC; CDR3 protein: CASSPTSSWSLEQFF; CDR3 length: 15; D gene: .; V gene: TRBV9; J gene: TRBJ2-1; clone size: .
CDR3 DNA: TGTGCTAGTGAAAATGACGGGACTGAAGCTTTCTTT; CDR3 protein: CASENDGTEAFF; CDR3 length: 12; D gene: .; V gene: TRBV12-5; J gene: TRBJ1-1; clone size: .